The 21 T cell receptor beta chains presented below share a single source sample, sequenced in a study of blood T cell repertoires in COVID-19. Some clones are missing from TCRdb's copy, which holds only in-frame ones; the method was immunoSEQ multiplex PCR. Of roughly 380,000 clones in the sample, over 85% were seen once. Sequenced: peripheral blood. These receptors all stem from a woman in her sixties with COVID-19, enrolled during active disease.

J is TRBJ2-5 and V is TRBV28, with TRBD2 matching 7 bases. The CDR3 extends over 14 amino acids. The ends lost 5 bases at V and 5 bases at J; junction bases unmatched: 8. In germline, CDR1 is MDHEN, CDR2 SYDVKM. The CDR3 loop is CASSDRTRTETQYF. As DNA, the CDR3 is TGTGCCAGCAGTGATCGGACTAGAACGGAGACCCAGTACTTC. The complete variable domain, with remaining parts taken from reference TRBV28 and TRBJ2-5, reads DVKVTQSSRYLVKRTGEKVFLECVQDMDHENMFWYRQDPGLGLRLIYFSYDVKMKEKGDIPEGYSVSREKKERFSLILESASTNQTSMYLCASSDRTRTETQYFGPGTRLLVL.

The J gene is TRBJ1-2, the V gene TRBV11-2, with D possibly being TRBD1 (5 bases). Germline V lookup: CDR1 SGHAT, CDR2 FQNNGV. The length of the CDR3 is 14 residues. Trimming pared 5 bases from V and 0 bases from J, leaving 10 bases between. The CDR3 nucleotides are TGTGCCAGCAGCCCTCAAGGGGCTAACTATGGCTACACCTTC. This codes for CASSPQGANYGYTF.

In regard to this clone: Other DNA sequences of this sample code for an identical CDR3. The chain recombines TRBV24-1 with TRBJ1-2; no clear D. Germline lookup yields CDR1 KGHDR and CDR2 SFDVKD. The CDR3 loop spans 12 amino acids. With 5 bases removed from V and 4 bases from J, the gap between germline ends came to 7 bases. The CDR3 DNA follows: TGTGCCACCAGTGCCGGAGGCTATGGCTACACCTTC. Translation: CATSAGGYGYTF.

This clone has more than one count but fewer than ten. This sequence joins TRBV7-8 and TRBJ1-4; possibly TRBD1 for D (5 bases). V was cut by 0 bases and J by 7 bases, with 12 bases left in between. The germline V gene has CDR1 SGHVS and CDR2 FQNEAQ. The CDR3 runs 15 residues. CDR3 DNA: TGTGCCAGCAGCTTAGCCGGGGGAATGGGTGAAAAACTGTTTTTT. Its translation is CASSLAGGMGEKLFF. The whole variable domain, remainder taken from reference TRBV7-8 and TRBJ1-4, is GAGVSQSPRYKVAKRGQDVALRCDPISGHVSLFWYQQALGQGPEFLTYFQNEAQLDKSGLPSDRFFAERPEGSVSTLKIQRTQQEDSAVYLCASSLAGGMGEKLFFGSGTQLSVL.

The CDR3 DNA follows: TGTGCCAGCAGCTTTGCGGACAGGCCTGAAGCTTTCTTT. Protein sequence: CASSFADRPEAFF. The rearrangement uses TRBV7-9 and TRBJ1-1; TRBD1 aligns across 7 bases. The V gene's germline CDR1 is SEHNR and CDR2 FQNEAQ (reference sequence). Unmatched junction bases numbered 4, after V lost 3 bases and J lost 6 bases. The CDR3 sequence is 13 residues long.

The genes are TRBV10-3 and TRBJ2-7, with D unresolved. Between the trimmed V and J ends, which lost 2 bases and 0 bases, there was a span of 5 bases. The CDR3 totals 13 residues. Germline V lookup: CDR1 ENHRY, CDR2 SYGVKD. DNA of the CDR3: TGTGCCATCAGTGAGGGCAACTCCTACGAGCAGTACTTC. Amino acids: CAISEGNSYEQYF.

CDR3 DNA: TGTGCCAGCAGTCGGACAGGGAAGAACACTGAAGCTTTCTTT. Residues: CASSRTGKNTEAFF. The chain joins TRBV25-1 to TRBJ1-1; 8 bases align to TRBD1. This CDR3 contains 14 residues. V gave up 5 bases and J gave up 1 base; unmatched junction bases: 3. CDR1 is MGHDK, CDR2 SYGVNS, per germline.

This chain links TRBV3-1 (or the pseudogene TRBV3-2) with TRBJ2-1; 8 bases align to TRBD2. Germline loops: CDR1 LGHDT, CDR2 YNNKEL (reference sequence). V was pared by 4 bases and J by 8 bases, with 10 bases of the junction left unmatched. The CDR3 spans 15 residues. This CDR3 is CASSPGGPRVDEQFF. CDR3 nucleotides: TGTGCCAGCAGCCCGGGGGGGCCTAGGGTCGATGAGCAGTTCTTC.

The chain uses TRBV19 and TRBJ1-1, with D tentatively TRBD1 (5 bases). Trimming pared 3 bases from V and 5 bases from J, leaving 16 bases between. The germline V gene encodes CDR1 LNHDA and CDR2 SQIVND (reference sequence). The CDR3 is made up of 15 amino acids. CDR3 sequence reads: CASSIRQPPRTEAFF. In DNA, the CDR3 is TGTGCCAGTAGTATCAGACAGCCGCCGAGGACTGAAGCTTTCTTT.

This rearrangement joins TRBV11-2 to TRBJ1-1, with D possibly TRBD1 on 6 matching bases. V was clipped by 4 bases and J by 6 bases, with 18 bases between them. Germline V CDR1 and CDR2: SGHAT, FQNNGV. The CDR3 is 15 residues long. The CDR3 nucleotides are TGTGCCAGCAGCTCGTCGGACAGTTGGAAGGCTGAAGCTTTCTTT. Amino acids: CASSSSDSWKAEAFF.

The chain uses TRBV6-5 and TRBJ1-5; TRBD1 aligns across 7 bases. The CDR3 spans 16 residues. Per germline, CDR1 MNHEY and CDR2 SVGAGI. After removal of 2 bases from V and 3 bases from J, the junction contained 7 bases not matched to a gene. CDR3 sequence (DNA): TGTGCCAGCAGTTACCCTAGGGGGCGAGACAATCAGCCCCAGCATTTT. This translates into CASSYPRGRDNQPQHF.

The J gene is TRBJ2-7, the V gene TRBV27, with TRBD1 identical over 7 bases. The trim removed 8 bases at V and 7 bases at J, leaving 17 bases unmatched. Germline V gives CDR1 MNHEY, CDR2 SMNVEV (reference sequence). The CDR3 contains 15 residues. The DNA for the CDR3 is TGTGCCAGCGGATTGGGACAGCAGGGGATGAGAGAGCAGTACTTC. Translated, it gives CASGLGQQGMREQYF.

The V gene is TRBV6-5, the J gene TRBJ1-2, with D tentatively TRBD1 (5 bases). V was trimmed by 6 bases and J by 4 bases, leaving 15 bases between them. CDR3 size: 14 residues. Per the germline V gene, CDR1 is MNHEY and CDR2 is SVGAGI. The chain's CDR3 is CASRGPTGVYGYTF. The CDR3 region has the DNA TGTGCCAGCAGGGGGCCTACAGGAGTCTATGGCTACACCTTC.

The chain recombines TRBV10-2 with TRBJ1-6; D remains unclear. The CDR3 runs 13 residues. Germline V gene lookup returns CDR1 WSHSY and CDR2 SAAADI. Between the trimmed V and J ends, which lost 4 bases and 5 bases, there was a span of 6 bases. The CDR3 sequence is CASSGRDNSPLHF. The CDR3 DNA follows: TGCGCCAGCAGTGGGCGGGATAATTCACCCCTCCACTTT.

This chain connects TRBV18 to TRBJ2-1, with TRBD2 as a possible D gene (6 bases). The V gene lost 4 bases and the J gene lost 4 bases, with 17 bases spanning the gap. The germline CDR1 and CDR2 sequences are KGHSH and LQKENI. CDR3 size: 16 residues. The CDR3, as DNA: TGTGCCAGCTCACTGTGGTCGGGGGTTCGGTACAATGAGCAGTTCTTC. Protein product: CASSLWSGVRYNEQFF.

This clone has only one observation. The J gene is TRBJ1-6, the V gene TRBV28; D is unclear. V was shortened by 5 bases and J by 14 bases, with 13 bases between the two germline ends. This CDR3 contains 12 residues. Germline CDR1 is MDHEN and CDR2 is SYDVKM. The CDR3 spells CASSREEGTLHF. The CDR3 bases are TGTGCCAGCAGTCGGGAGGAGGGAACCCTCCACTTT.

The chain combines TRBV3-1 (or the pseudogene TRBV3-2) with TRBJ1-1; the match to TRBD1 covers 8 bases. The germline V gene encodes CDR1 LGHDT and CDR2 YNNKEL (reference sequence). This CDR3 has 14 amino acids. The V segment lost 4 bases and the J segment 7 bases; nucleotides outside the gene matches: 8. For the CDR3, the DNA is TGTGCCAGCAGCCTCCTGGGACAGGCCCTTGAAGCTTTCTTT. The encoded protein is CASSLLGQALEAFF.

The DNA for the CDR3 is TGTGCCAGCAGCTCACCGGGACTAGCGGGGGGGTCTGGGGAGCTGTTTTTT. Its translation is CASSSPGLAGGSGELFF. V usage is TRBV11-2 and J usage is TRBJ2-2; 16 bases fit TRBD2. Germline CDR1 and CDR2: SGHAT and FQNNGV. Germline trimming cut 4 bases from V and 8 bases from J; bases unmatched to any gene: 7. The CDR3 contains 17 residues.

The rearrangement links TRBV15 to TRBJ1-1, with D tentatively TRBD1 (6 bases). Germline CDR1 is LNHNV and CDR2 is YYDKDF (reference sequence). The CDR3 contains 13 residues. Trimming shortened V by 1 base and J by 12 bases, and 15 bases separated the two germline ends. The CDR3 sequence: CATSRVYTGPPFF. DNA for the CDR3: TGTGCCACCAGCAGAGTCTATACAGGGCCCCCTTTCTTT.

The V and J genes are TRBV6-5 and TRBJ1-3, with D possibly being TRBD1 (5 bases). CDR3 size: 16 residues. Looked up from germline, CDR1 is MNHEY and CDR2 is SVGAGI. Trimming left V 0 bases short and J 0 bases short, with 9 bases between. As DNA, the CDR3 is TGTGCCAGCAGTTACTCGACGGACAACTCTGGAAACACCATATATTTT. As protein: CASSYSTDNSGNTIYF.

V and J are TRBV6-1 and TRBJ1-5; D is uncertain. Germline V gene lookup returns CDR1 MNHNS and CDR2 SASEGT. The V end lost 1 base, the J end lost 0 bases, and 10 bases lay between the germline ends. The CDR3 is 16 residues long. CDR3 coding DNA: TGTGCCAGCAGTGAAGGCCAGTCCCTTAGCAATCAGCCCCAGCATTTT. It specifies CASSEGQSLSNQPQHF.